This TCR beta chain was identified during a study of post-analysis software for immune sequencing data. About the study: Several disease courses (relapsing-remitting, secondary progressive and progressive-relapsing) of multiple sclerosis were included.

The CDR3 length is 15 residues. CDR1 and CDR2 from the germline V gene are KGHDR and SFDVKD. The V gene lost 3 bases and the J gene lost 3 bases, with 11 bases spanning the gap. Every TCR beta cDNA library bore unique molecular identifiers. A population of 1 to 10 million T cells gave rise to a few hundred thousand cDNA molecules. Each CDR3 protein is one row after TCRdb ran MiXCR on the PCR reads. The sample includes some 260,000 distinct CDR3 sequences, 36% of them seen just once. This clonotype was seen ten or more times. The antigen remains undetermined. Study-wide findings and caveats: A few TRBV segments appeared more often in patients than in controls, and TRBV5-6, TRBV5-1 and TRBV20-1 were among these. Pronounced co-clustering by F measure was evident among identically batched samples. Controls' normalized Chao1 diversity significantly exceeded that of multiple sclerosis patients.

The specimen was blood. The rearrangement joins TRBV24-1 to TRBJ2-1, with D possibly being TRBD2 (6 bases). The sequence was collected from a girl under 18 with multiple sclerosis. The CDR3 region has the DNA TGTGCCACCAGTGATATCGGGAGAGACTACAATGAGCAGTTCTTC. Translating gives CATSDIGRDYNEQFF.